This T cell receptor beta chain was recorded in a study of early T cells in non-severe SARS-CoV-2 infection. Study in general: Chains were not paired, and sequencing was done on bulk RNA from unsorted whole blood.

V lost 4 bases and J lost 4; bases outside the gene matches: 5. The CDR3 is 14 amino acids. The V gene's germline CDR1 is MGHRA and CDR2 YSYEKL. Individual cDNA molecules were tagged with unique molecular identifiers. TCRdb itself ran the 5' RACE reads through MiXCR, one entry per CDR3 protein. The table has about 64,000 distinct CDR3 sequences, roughly 13% seen once; the top ten hold about 4%. Findings and caveats of the study: Anti-spike CD8 responses were favored in VDJdb matching, and private and CD4 specificities were missed.

In its sample, this clonotype was seen a few times. Its target is not known. Material for sequencing was whole blood. This TCR was recovered from an adult who was a healthcare worker with PCR-confirmed SARS-CoV-2 infection or an uninfected control (not recorded which). The chain carries TRBV4-1 and TRBJ2-7; TRBD1 matches 9 bases. CDR3 region: CASSPWTGEYEQYF. The CDR3 DNA sequence: TGCGCCAGCAGCCCTTGGACAGGGGAGTACGAGCAGTACTTC.